The next 24 T cell receptor beta chains were all read from a single sample in a study of shared clonotypes between healthy human individuals. The data were produced by immunoSEQ multiplex PCR, yet TCRdb's version contains in-frame clones alone and is incomplete. The sample holds more than 400,000 clones; approximately 95% are singletons and the top ten take 0.05% to 0.08%. Sequencing input: naive CD4+ T cells sorted from blood. Subset indicated: CD45RA+ positively selected. The receptors stem from a woman in her 30s in good health.

The genes are TRBV7-9 and TRBJ2-3; tentatively, D is TRBD2 (5 bases). The length of the CDR3 is 12 residues. Germline CDR1 reads SEHNR; CDR2 reads FQNEAQ (reference sequence). V dropped 2 bases and J dropped 6 bases, with 6 bases sitting between them. DNA of the CDR3: TGTGCCAGCAGCTTATCGGGGGATACGCAGTATTTT. Amino acid sequence: CASSLSGDTQYF.

The chain carries TRBV18 and TRBJ1-2; TRBD1 might be the D (6 bases). Germline V gene data show CDR1 as KGHSH and CDR2 as LQKENI. V lost 3 bases to trimming and J lost 4 bases, with 15 bases between them. The CDR3 sequence is 15 residues long. The CDR3 bases are TGTGCCAGCTCACCTCGGGACATTATTAGCTATGGCTACACCTTC. It translates to CASSPRDIISYGYTF. Drawing the rest from reference TRBV18 and TRBJ1-2, the complete variable domain is NAGVMQNPRHLVRRRGQEARLRCSPMKGHSHVYWYRQLPEEGLKFMVYLQKENIIDESGMPKERFSAEFPKEGPSILRIQQVVRGDSAAYFCASSPRDIISYGYTFGSGTRLTVV.

A word on this clone: Other DNA sequences from this sample encode an identical CDR3 as well. The chain couples TRBV13 to TRBJ2-7; 10 nucleotides line up with TRBD1. Germline V gene sequence: CDR1 PRHDT, CDR2 FYEKMQ (reference sequence). V gave up 6 bases and J gave up 1 base; unmatched junction bases: 3. The CDR3 covers 14 residues. The CDR3 spells CASRTGGGSYEQYF. CDR3 nucleotides: TGTGCCAGCAGGACAGGGGGCGGATCCTACGAGCAGTACTTC. Drawing the rest from reference TRBV13 and TRBJ2-7, the complete variable domain is AAGVIQSPRHLIKEKRETATLKCYPIPRHDTVYWYQQGPGQDPQFLISFYEKMQSDKGSIPDRFSAQQFSDYHSELNMSSLELGDSALYFCASRTGGGSYEQYFGPGTRLTVT.

The gene calls are TRBV13 and TRBJ1-1; weak D call: TRBD1 (5 bases). Germline loops: CDR1 PRHDT, CDR2 FYEKMQ (reference sequence). The germline V and J ends were trimmed by 1 base and 4 bases, with 13 bases remaining between them. The CDR3 is 15 residues long. The CDR3 here is CASSLARDASTEAFF. The CDR3 region has the DNA TGTGCCAGCAGCTTAGCAAGGGACGCGAGCACTGAAGCTTTCTTT.

This chain links TRBV4-2 with TRBJ1-4; the D is unclear. With 2 bases removed from V and 3 bases from J, the gap between germline ends came to 7 bases. CDR3 length: 14 residues. The germline gives CDR1 LGHNA, CDR2 YNFKEQ. CDR3 in DNA: TGTGCCAGCAGCCAAACCACAGCTAATGAAAAACTGTTTTTT. Its translation: CASSQTTANEKLFF.

V gene TRBV2 combines with J gene TRBJ1-2; D ambiguous. CDR3 length: 14 residues. Per the germline V gene, CDR1 is SNHLY and CDR2 is FYNNEI. V gave up 4 bases and J gave up 5 bases, with 14 bases separating them. The DNA for the CDR3 is TGTGCCAGCAGTGGCCCAGTAGACATTTATGGCTACACCTTC. This gives the protein CASSGPVDIYGYTF.

The chain has TRBV6-6 and TRBJ1-2, with 11 bases that match TRBD1. J gave up 2 bases and V 5 bases, and 1 base lay outside the gene matches. The CDR3 totals 14 residues. In germline, CDR1 is MNHNY, CDR2 SVGAGI (reference sequence). The CDR3 protein is CASSRDRGNYGYTF. In DNA, the CDR3 is TGTGCCAGCAGTCGGGACAGGGGGAACTATGGCTACACCTTC.

This rearrangement joins TRBV11-1 to TRBJ1-1; no clear D gene. Germline V lookup: CDR1 SGHAT, CDR2 FQDESV (reference sequence). V was clipped by 3 bases and J by 0 bases, with 11 bases between them. The CDR3 spans 15 residues. DNA for the CDR3: TGTGCCAGCAGCTTTCGCGTCGACATGAACACTGAAGCTTTCTTT. As protein: CASSFRVDMNTEAFF.

The V and J genes are TRBV27 and TRBJ2-5, with D maybe TRBD2 (6 bases). The CDR3 totals 15 residues. The germline V and J ends were trimmed by 1 base and 0 bases, with 9 bases remaining between them. Germline V gene sequence: CDR1 MNHEY, CDR2 SMNVEV (reference sequence). The CDR3: CASSLLGGNQETQYF. The CDR3 DNA reads TGTGCCAGCAGTTTATTAGGCGGGAACCAAGAGACCCAGTACTTC.

This chain uses TRBV28 with TRBJ1-4; 10 bases agree with TRBD1. The CDR3 is made up of 15 amino acids. J lost 10 bases, V lost 3 bases, and 8 bases had no gene match. CDR1 and CDR2 (germline): MDHEN, SYDVKM. The CDR3, as DNA: TGTGCCAGCAGTTTGCTGCGACAGGGGGCGGGAAAACTGTTTTTT. Its protein product is CASSLLRQGAGKLFF.

The rearrangement joins TRBV30 to TRBJ2-7, with TRBD2 matching 10 bases. CDR1 is GTSNPN and CDR2 is SVGIG in the germline V gene (reference sequence). CDR3 length: 17 residues. Germline trimming cut 0 bases from V and 7 bases from J; bases unmatched to any gene: 15. CDR3 region: CAWSVLAGTPSYGEQYF. Here the CDR3 DNA reads TGTGCCTGGAGTGTACTAGCGGGGACTCCCTCCTACGGGGAGCAGTACTTC.

The chain is built from TRBV27 and TRBJ1-5; no reliable D call. Trimming shortened V by 2 bases and J by 4 bases, and 6 bases separated the two germline ends. Germline V gene data show CDR1 as MNHEY and CDR2 as SMNVEV (reference sequence). CDR3 length: 13 residues. This chain's CDR3 is CASSLARNQPQHF. The CDR3 coding sequence is TGTGCCAGCAGTTTAGCCAGAAATCAGCCCCAGCATTTT.

The chain employs TRBV28 and TRBJ2-3; 9 bases line up with TRBD2. Germline CDR1 MDHEN, CDR2 SYDVKM. V was clipped by 5 bases and J by 0 bases; unmatched bases: 9. This CDR3 has 17 amino acids. The CDR3: CASSTFPSGTSTDTQYF. The CDR3 nucleotides are TGTGCCAGCAGTACCTTCCCTAGCGGGACAAGCACAGATACGCAGTATTTT. Variable domain in full (rest from reference TRBV28 and TRBJ2-3): DVKVTQSSRYLVKRTGEKVFLECVQDMDHENMFWYRQDPGLGLRLIYFSYDVKMKEKGDIPEGYSVSREKKERFSLILESASTNQTSMYLCASSTFPSGTSTDTQYFGPGTRLTVL.

The V gene is TRBV4-1, the J gene TRBJ1-2; D is possibly TRBD1 (5 bases). The CDR3 is 14 residues long. V was clipped by 1 base and J by 4 bases, with 10 bases between them. Per germline, CDR1 MGHRA and CDR2 YSYEKL. This CDR3 is CASSQVGEFYGYTF. DNA for the CDR3: TGCGCCAGCAGCCAAGTAGGGGAGTTCTATGGCTACACCTTC.

V usage is TRBV4-1 and J usage is TRBJ1-4, with D possibly being TRBD1 (5 bases). Germline CDR1 and CDR2: MGHRA and YSYEKL. V gave up 8 bases and J gave up 4 bases, with 20 bases separating them. The length of the CDR3 is 16 residues. CDR3 residues: CASRDLRQGLNEKLFF. CDR3 coding DNA: TGCGCCAGCCGAGATCTGCGCCAGGGTCTTAATGAAAAACTGTTTTTT.

This clone was counted a single time. The chain couples TRBV25-1 to TRBJ2-3; unclear D gene. Trimming took 0 bases from V and 3 from J, leaving 4 bases between them. The CDR3 contains 13 residues. The germline gives CDR1 MGHDK, CDR2 SYGVNS. Here the CDR3 reads CASSEYGTDTQYF. Written as DNA, the CDR3 is TGTGCCAGCAGTGAATATGGTACAGATACGCAGTATTTT.

The chain combines TRBV18 with TRBJ2-3, with D tentatively TRBD2 (5 bases). V was pared by 4 bases and J by 6 bases, with 20 bases between. The CDR3 runs 16 residues. CDR1 is KGHSH and CDR2 is LQKENI in the germline V gene. The CDR3 sequence is CASSLKLGIRGDTQYF. CDR3 DNA: TGTGCCAGCTCACTGAAACTCGGGATTCGCGGGGATACGCAGTATTTT.

This sequence joins TRBV4-2 and TRBJ1-4; 7 nucleotides align to TRBD1. The CDR3 length is 16 residues. Trimming removed 5 bases from V and 8 bases from J; junction bases left unmatched: 14. The germline gives CDR1 LGHNA, CDR2 YNFKEQ. CDR3 nucleotides: TGTGCCAGCAGCTCCAAATCCCTACAGGGGACGGAAAAACTGTTTTTT. Protein: CASSSKSLQGTEKLFF.

The chain has TRBV28 and TRBJ1-5; no firm D call. The CDR3 runs 14 residues. V dropped 3 bases and J dropped 7 bases, with 13 bases sitting between them. Germline V gives CDR1 MDHEN, CDR2 SYDVKM. CDR3 residues: CASSFRFVGQPQHF. CDR3 in DNA: TGTGCCAGCAGTTTTCGTTTTGTCGGACAGCCCCAGCATTTT.

The chain carries TRBV4-1 and TRBJ2-7; no firm D call. CDR3 length: 16 amino acids. The ends were cut back, 2 bases at V and 0 bases at J, with 14 bases in the middle. The V gene's germline CDR1 is MGHRA and CDR2 YSYEKL. The CDR3 protein is CASSQYPGPGSYEQYF. The CDR3 DNA reads TGCGCCAGCAGCCAATACCCTGGACCCGGCTCCTACGAGCAGTACTTC.

The rearrangement links TRBV28 to TRBJ2-3; 9 bases are a match to TRBD1. With 5 bases clipped from V and 1 base from J, the junction kept 7 bases outside the gene matches. This CDR3 is 16 amino acids long. Per the germline V gene, CDR1 is MDHEN and CDR2 is SYDVKM. The CDR3 DNA reads as TGTGCCAGCAGTCACACGCGGACAGGGGGCACAGATACGCAGTATTTT. This gives the protein CASSHTRTGGTDTQYF.

This sequence joins TRBV5-1 and TRBJ2-5; 8 bases are a match to TRBD1. The CDR3 totals 15 residues. The J segment lost 5 bases and the V segment lost 6 bases, leaving 12 bases of the junction unmatched. Germline CDR1 and CDR2: SGHRS and YFSETQ. The CDR3 nucleotides read TGCGCCAGCATCCCCCAGCAGGGGGCTGAGGAGACCCAGTACTTC. As protein: CASIPQQGAEETQYF.

The chain has TRBV28 and TRBJ1-4; D is uncertain. Trimming cost V 2 bases and J 7 bases, with 5 bases left between them. Germline CDR1 and CDR2: MDHEN and SYDVKM. The CDR3 totals 12 residues. This chain's CDR3 is CASSLVTEKLFF. The CDR3 bases are TGTGCCAGCAGTTTAGTAACTGAAAAACTGTTTTTT.

The rearrangement uses TRBV28 and TRBJ2-6; no firm D call. Trimming shortened V by 3 bases and J by 4 bases, and 10 bases separated the two germline ends. CDR1 is MDHEN and CDR2 is SYDVKM in the germline V gene. CDR3 length: 15 amino acids. CDR3 DNA: TGTGCCAGCAGTTTTTACAAATCAGGGGCCAACGTCCTGACTTTC. It encodes CASSFYKSGANVLTF. Together with reference TRBV28 and TRBJ2-6, the CDR3 gives the full variable domain: DVKVTQSSRYLVKRTGEKVFLECVQDMDHENMFWYRQDPGLGLRLIYFSYDVKMKEKGDIPEGYSVSREKKERFSLILESASTNQTSMYLCASSFYKSGANVLTFGAGSRLTVL.